This T cell receptor beta chain stems from a study of Ad26.COV2.S vaccination and SARS-CoV-2 variants. This CDR3 is built from 14 residues. Trimming took off 5 bases at V and 6 bases at J, with 13 bases between the two ends. Germline CDR1 and CDR2: SNHLY and FYNNEI. The sample's treatment: roughly 20 received Ad26.COV2.S at low or high dose, single or two shots; 5 received placebo; per-sample allocation not given. Specimen acquisition occurred on day 63 following the initial vaccine or placebo injection. Using immunoSEQ multiplex PCR, the repertoire was profiled, and TCRdb retains in-frame clones only, with some absent. The data hold around 400,000 clones, with around 91% observed a single time.

The sequences come from peripheral blood, collected in a trial of Ad26.COV2.S vaccine versus placebo. The V and J genes are TRBV2 and TRBJ2-2; TRBD2 might be the D (5 bases). This receptor was obtained from a person aged 18-65 years who received the Ad26.COV2.S COVID-19 vaccine or a placebo. CDR3 nucleotides: TGTGCCAGCAGTACCGGGCCCGGGGCCGGGGAGCTGTTTTTT. Protein product: CASSTGPGAGELFF.